This T cell receptor (beta chain) was obtained from a study of cytomegalovirus exposure and HLA in healthy donors. Study background: Both the 120 or so validation repertoires and the 666 first-cohort repertoires used the same platform, as reported by a later analysis. Study-wide results and caveats: CMV antigen specificity of a few CMV-associated chains was confirmed in vitro. Rarity marked most TCR sequences, yet some public TCRs occurred in many donors.

The ends were cut back, 0 bases at V and 4 bases at J, with 8 bases in the middle. The CDR3 contains 13 residues. Germline V CDR1 and CDR2: SGDLS, YYNGEE. The protocol was immunoSEQ multiplex PCR, while the TCRdb copy is restricted to in-frame clones and leaves out a portion. Here the sample spans hundreds of thousands of clones, roughly 84% being singletons. Details on this clone: The antigen is undetermined.

This TCR was sampled from a woman aged 18-29 years in good health and CMV-seropositive. This chain links TRBV9 with TRBJ2-7; D is perhaps TRBD2 (5 bases). The sequenced material came from PBMCs. CDR3: CASSVGGRYEQYF. CDR3 DNA: TGTGCCAGCAGCGTAGGAGGGCGGTACGAGCAGTACTTC.